This entry concerns a single T cell receptor (beta chain). The antigen remains undetermined. Germline values: CDR1 MNHNY, CDR2 SVGAGI (reference sequence). The ends were cut back, 8 bases at V and 4 bases at J, with 18 bases in the middle. CDR3 length: 14 residues. Sequencing used immunoSEQ multiplex PCR; TCRdb keeps in-frame clones, though not all of them. The sample lists some 80,000 clones, 75% to 90% occurring once. Blood specimens came from baseline, cycle 4 day 1, and cycle 7 day 1. The sample is drawn from a study of OX40 agonist ivuxolimab in advanced cancers. For the study at large: The dose-escalation cohort was about 87% male, with a mean age of about 56 years, ranging about 23 to 79.

General study results and limits: At doses 0.1 to 3.0 mg/kg, CD4+ and CD8+ clones expanded.

This rearrangement joins TRBV6-6 to TRBJ2-7, with TRBD2 as a possible D gene (6 bases). The sequenced sample was CD4+ or CD8+ T cells sorted from blood, obtained in a trial of the OX40 agonist ivuxolimab. This receptor was identified in an adult with an advanced solid tumor such as melanoma, head and neck, liver or kidney cancer. The CDR3 loop reads CASHPTRGFYEQYF. The CDR3 DNA reads as TGTGCCAGCCACCCGACTAGGGGATTTTACGAGCAGTACTTC.